What follows are 20 T cell receptor beta chains derived from one specimen sequenced in a study of T-cell reconstitution after alpha-beta-depleted transplantation in children. A TCRbeta library incorporating unique molecular identifiers was prepared. In TCRdb, the PCR reads were re-called with MiXCR into one record per CDR3 protein. Of around 670,000 distinct CDR3 sequences in the sample, 13% were seen once. Sequencing was performed on PBMCs, taken before TCRalphabeta/CD19-depleted stem cell transplant. These receptors were collected from a girl aged 2 to 9 with congenital amegakaryocytic thrombocytopenia, due to receive a stem cell transplant.

This clonotype was seen many times. V gene TRBV5-1 combines with J gene TRBJ2-1; D not resolved. V lost 6 bases and J lost 6, with 13 bases in between. Germline-derived CDR1 and CDR2 are SGHRS and YFSETQ. The CDR3 has 13 amino acids. The CDR3 DNA is TGCGCCAGCATTGGGCCCCTATCCAATGAGCAGTTCTTC. Its protein is CASIGPLSNEQFF.

The chain uses TRBV6-6 and TRBJ2-7; D not resolved. The V end was cut by 6 bases, the J end by 2 bases, with 11 bases between. This CDR3 comprises 13 residues. Germline V CDR1 and CDR2: MNHNY, SVGAGI (reference sequence). The CDR3 sequence: CASRLTSAYEQYF. The DNA of the CDR3 is TGTGCCAGCAGACTAACCTCCGCCTACGAGCAGTACTTC.

The rearrangement joins TRBV7-6 to TRBJ1-1; D remains unclear. CDR1 and CDR2 (germline): SGHVS, FNYEAQ. This CDR3 spans 15 amino acids. V dropped 1 base and J dropped 5 bases, with 14 bases sitting between them. The CDR3 spells CASSLEVFSRTEAFF. In DNA form, the CDR3 reads TGTGCCAGCAGCTTAGAGGTCTTTTCCCGGACTGAAGCTTTCTTT.

V gene TRBV27 combines with J gene TRBJ1-2; no clear D gene. V was cut by 4 bases and J by 13 bases, with 13 bases left in between. The CDR3 length is 11 residues. Germline V gene data show CDR1 as MNHEY and CDR2 as SMNVEV (reference sequence). The CDR3 loop reads CASSSTPEITF. The DNA of the CDR3 is TGTGCCAGCAGTTCAACCCCCGAAATCACCTTC.

This clonotype came up many times. For the CDR3, the DNA is TGTGCCAGCAGCTTGGTAGGACAGGGAGGCGGGGAGCAGTACTTC. It codes for CASSLVGQGGGEQYF. The chain carries TRBV5-6 and TRBJ2-7; 8 nucleotides align to TRBD1. J gave up 7 bases and V 0 bases, and 9 bases lay outside the gene matches. The CDR3 length is 15 residues. The germline gives CDR1 SGHDT, CDR2 YYEEEE.

This clonotype was detected only once. This may be a read error: a much more frequent sequence differs by one nucleotide. V and J are TRBV20-1 and TRBJ1-2, with a tentative D call TRBD1 (5 bases). Germline-derived CDR1 and CDR2 are DFQATT and SNEGSKA (reference sequence). V was clipped by 1 base and J by 12 bases, with 21 bases between them. CDR3 size: 14 residues. CDR3 DNA: TGCAGTGCTAGAGGGTCGGGAGGGTTTTGGGGCGACACCTTC. Amino acids: CSARGSGGFWGDTF.

This clonotype was seen ten or more times. The V call is TRBV5-1, the J call TRBJ2-1; 10 bases align to TRBD2. The CDR3 is 15 amino acids. V gave up 4 bases and J gave up 7 bases; unmatched junction bases: 8. The germline V gene encodes CDR1 SGHRS and CDR2 YFSETQ. The chain's CDR3 is CASSDEGLALNEQFF. Written as DNA, the CDR3 is TGCGCCAGCAGCGACGAGGGACTAGCGCTGAATGAGCAGTTCTTC.

This clonotype came up many times. The V call is TRBV5-1, the J call TRBJ2-2; a possible D gene is TRBD2 (6 bases). Looked up from germline, CDR1 is SGHRS and CDR2 is YFSETQ. This CDR3 is built from 16 residues. V dropped 0 bases and J dropped 4 bases, with 13 bases sitting between them. In nucleotides, the CDR3 is TGCGCCAGCAGCTTGGCCGGCGGGATCGGCACCGGGGAGCTGTTTTTT. Encoded protein: CASSLAGGIGTGELFF.

This clonotype was recorded many times. The chain recombines TRBV10-3 with TRBJ2-3, with D maybe TRBD2 (6 bases). V lost 6 bases to trimming and J lost 3 bases, with 10 bases between them. The germline V gene has CDR1 ENHRY and CDR2 SYGVKD. The CDR3 runs 13 residues. The CDR3 nucleotides are TGTGCCATCAGGCCCAGCGGGACAGATACGCAGTATTTT. Translated, it gives CAIRPSGTDTQYF.

V is TRBV5-1 and J is TRBJ2-4; D call uncertain. Trimming cost V 3 bases and J 9 bases, with 19 bases left between them. The CDR3 spans 15 residues. Germline CDR1 reads SGHRS; CDR2 reads YFSETQ. CDR3 nucleotide sequence: TGCGCCAGCAGCTCCGCGACGGGCCCGATAAGCATTCAGTACTTC. Its translation: CASSSATGPISIQYF.

This clonotype has a count of ten or more. V gene TRBV24-1 combines with J gene TRBJ1-2; D unresolved. V shed 3 bases and J shed 8 bases, with 9 bases lying between them. Germline CDR1 reads KGHDR; CDR2 reads SFDVKD. The CDR3 length is 12 residues. DNA of the CDR3: TGTGCCACCAGTGATGGGTCAGGCGGCTACACCTTC. As protein: CATSDGSGGYTF.

The V gene is TRBV10-3, the J gene TRBJ2-1; TRBD2 might be the D (5 bases). The CDR3 extends over 15 amino acids. Germline lookup yields CDR1 ENHRY and CDR2 SYGVKD. V lost 1 base, J lost 2 bases, and 9 bases lay in between. The chain's CDR3 is CAISEYTGTYNEQFF. The DNA for the CDR3 is TGTGCCATCAGTGAGTATACGGGAACCTACAATGAGCAGTTCTTC.

This clonotype was counted a few times. The CDR3 protein is CASSAGLAGRWDLETQYF. The CDR3 coding sequence is TGTGCCAGCAGTGCCGGACTAGCGGGACGATGGGATTTGGAGACCCAGTACTTC. V and J are TRBV6-1 and TRBJ2-5, with 12 bases that match TRBD2. The CDR3 contains 18 residues. J was trimmed by 5 bases and V by 4 bases; bases with no gene match: 14. Germline V gene lookup returns CDR1 MNHNS and CDR2 SASEGT.

This clonotype was counted a few times. The chain has TRBV7-2 and TRBJ2-1; possibly TRBD1 for D (7 bases). The CDR3 covers 16 residues. In germline, CDR1 is SGHTA, CDR2 FQGNSA. Between the trimmed V and J ends, which lost 5 bases and 7 bases, there was a span of 21 bases. CDR3 bases: TGTGCCAGCAGCCCGATAGGGACTCAGGGGGTAAATGAGCAGTTCTTC. It codes for CASSPIGTQGVNEQFF.

This chain links TRBV7-8 with TRBJ2-1, with a possible D match to TRBD2 (6 bases). V lost 0 bases, J lost 5 bases, and 17 bases lay in between. Per germline, CDR1 SGHVS and CDR2 FQNEAQ. The CDR3 contains 17 residues. CDR3 DNA: TGTGCCAGCAGCTTAGCCGTTTGGGCTAGCGTTGACAATGAGCAGTTCTTC. It encodes CASSLAVWASVDNEQFF.

This chain uses TRBV15 with TRBJ2-1, with 7 bases matching TRBD1. Unmatched junction bases numbered 4, after V lost 0 bases and J lost 5 bases. The CDR3 is 15 residues long. CDR1 and CDR2 (germline): LNHNV, YYDKDF (reference sequence). This CDR3 reads CATSRDPGTDNEQFF. The CDR3 DNA is TGTGCCACCAGCAGAGACCCTGGGACAGACAATGAGCAGTTCTTC.

The gene calls are TRBV5-1 and TRBJ2-1, with no clear D. Trimming shortened V by 0 bases and J by 6 bases, and 7 bases separated the two germline ends. The CDR3 runs to 13 residues. Germline values: CDR1 SGHRS, CDR2 YFSETQ. The CDR3 is CASSLAWPNEQFF. CDR3 DNA sequence: TGCGCCAGCAGCTTGGCTTGGCCCAATGAGCAGTTCTTC.

This clonotype was counted at least ten times. One junction end disagrees with the germline gene, perhaps due to a read error. The rearrangement links TRBV20-1 to TRBJ1-6, with 9 bases that match TRBD1. CDR1 and CDR2 (germline): DFQATT, SNEGSKA (reference sequence). The CDR3 length is 14 residues. The CDR3 nucleotides are TGCAGCGCTACGGGACAGGGATGGAATTCACCCCTCCACTTT. It encodes CSATGQGWNSPLHF.

This clonotype occurred many times. CDR3 sequence: CASSGRAGYNEQFF. CDR3 in DNA: TGTGCCAGCAGTGGGCGAGCGGGTTACAATGAGCAGTTCTTC. The V and J genes are TRBV25-1 and TRBJ2-1, with D perhaps matching TRBD2 (6 bases). CDR1 is MGHDK, CDR2 SYGVNS, per germline. The CDR3 runs 14 residues. V gave up 4 bases and J gave up 4 bases, with 11 bases separating them.

This clonotype occurred many times. The J gene is TRBJ1-6, the V gene TRBV12-3 or TRBV12-4; tentative D call: TRBD1 (6 bases). The ends were cut back, 3 bases at V and 6 bases at J, with 9 bases in the middle. CDR3 length: 14 residues. In DNA, the CDR3 is TGTGCCAGCAGTTTTGACAGGACTAATTCACCCCTCCACTTT. This sequence encodes CASSFDRTNSPLHF.